The entry below describes one TCR beta chain. Its target antigen remains unknown. An end of the junction differs from the germline gene, which may be a read error. Reads for this sample came from an Illumina HiSeq 2500. Quantitative 5'-RACE with molecular barcodes was used to prepare TCR beta libraries. For the original study's pipeline: To identify disease-linked TCR variants, a new computational method was used, one built on a probabilistic model of VDJ rearrangement. The raw public reads went through TCRdb reprocessing: fastp at Q25, MiXCR clone calling, in-frame beta chains kept. Each CDR3 protein gets just one entry, which takes the most common genes and DNA from the rows behind it. For this entry, the V and J calls and clone size follow TCRdb and not the study's own pipeline. This sample has around 490,000 distinct CDR3 sequences in its table, and approximately 5% of those were observed once. The leading ten clones occupy 3% to 4.5% of the sample.

This entry is derived from a study of CD8 T cells in ankylosing spondylitis (dated by TCRdb to about 2017). Notes on the research overall: The study profiled T cell receptor beta repertoires in healthy donors and ankylosing spondylitis patients to find disease-linked TCR variants. The whole study cohort included 85 to 120 healthy donors and 25 ankylosing spondylitis patients. Peripheral blood samples were taken, and synovial fluid was additionally collected from ankylosing spondylitis patients. Broad study findings and their caveats: Blood from ankylosing spondylitis patients appeared to be characterized by a TCR beta motif made up of under ten highly homologous amino acid variants. The disease-linked clones had a CD8+ phenotype and were found at relatively low frequencies in peripheral blood. Some motif variants were previously reported in synovial fluid and blood of reactive arthritis patients, suggesting common disease-initiation mechanisms. According to the report, matched synovial fluid samples from ankylosing spondylitis patients were significantly enriched for the disease-linked clones.

Sequences were obtained from blood, either unsorted or a sorted T cell fraction (not recorded which). This TCR was recovered from a male donor with ankylosing spondylitis.

This receptor has the CDR3 CASSFRGGNPPQHF. The nucleotide sequence is given as TGTGCCAGCAGTTTTAGGGGTGGCAATCCGCCCCAGCATTTT. The chain is assembled from TRBV12-3 or TRBV12-4 and TRBJ1-5; a tentative D match to TRBD1 spans 5 bases. The CDR3, from cysteine to phenylalanine, totals 14 residues. Only the CDR3 portion is preserved as DNA: 42 bases, with reading frame beginning at the first base.